The sequence of this T cell receptor (beta chain) was determined in a study of T cells in women clearing cervical HPV infection. Study context: Controls were women whose single incident HPV16 infection cleared within 12 months without precancer or cancer. Findings and limits, study-wide: Controls had more TRBV6-7 (approximately 0.15%) than cases (0.11%).

Repertoires were generated with immunoSEQ multiplex PCR, while TCRdb's copy carries only in-frame clones and drops some. The sample includes roughly 28,000 clones. The CDR3 has 15 residues. Germline V CDR1 and CDR2: SEHNR, FQNEAQ (reference sequence). In regard to this clone: The antigen is not known. The DNA ends 3 residues before the CDR3 does, and the rest of the CDR3 is filled in from the germline J gene.

Material: blood buffy coat. This sequence originates from a woman aged 18 to 75 with a cervical HPV16 infection that either progressed to CIN3+ or cleared (not recorded which). This chain connects TRBV7-9 to TRBJ2-3; a possible D gene is TRBD2 (6 bases). The sequenced part of the CDR3 DNA is TGTGCCAGCAGAGTCCCCCCTAGCGTGGGGGAGACG. Its translation: CASRVPPSVGET. The CDR3 as a whole reads CASRVPPSVGETQYF.